A single sample gave rise to the 25 T cell receptor beta chains below, sequenced in a study of T cell responses to AZD1222 COVID-19 vaccine. TCRdb's copy holds only in-frame clones and misses some; the assay was immunoSEQ multiplex PCR. The repertoire holds 80,000 to 95,000 clones, with approximately 90% as singletons. The material was peripheral blood, obtained on day 0 of AZD1222 vaccination. The source is an adult in good health.

The CDR3 nucleotides read TGTGCCAGTAGCAAACAACAGGGTACTGGAAACACCATATATTTT. Residues: CASSKQQGTGNTIYF. V gene TRBV19 combines with J gene TRBJ1-3; D is perhaps TRBD1 (6 bases). V was clipped by 6 bases and J by 2 bases, with 14 bases between them. The germline V gene encodes CDR1 LNHDA and CDR2 SQIVND (reference sequence). The CDR3 covers 15 residues.

The J gene is TRBJ1-1, the V gene TRBV11-2; TRBD1 is a possible D gene (6 bases). The CDR3 is 14 residues long. Trimming took 5 bases from V and 5 from J, leaving 15 bases between them. Germline-derived CDR1 and CDR2 are SGHAT and FQNNGV. CDR3 nucleotide sequence: TGTGCCAGCAGCCCACCAGGGGAGAGGACTGAAGCTTTCTTT. Translating gives CASSPPGERTEAFF.

The V and J genes are TRBV2 and TRBJ2-1, with 8 bases aligning to TRBD2. Germline V gene lookup returns CDR1 SNHLY and CDR2 FYNNEI. The trim removed 2 bases at V and 8 bases at J, leaving 11 bases unmatched. This CDR3 region has 16 residues. CDR3 region: CASSEQSAGAGDEQFF. The CDR3 DNA sequence: TGTGCCAGCAGTGAACAGTCAGCGGGAGCTGGCGATGAGCAGTTCTTC.

The CDR3 bases are TGTGCCAGCAGCCGGGGGCGAGGAGGAGATCAGCCCCAGCATTTT. Encoded protein: CASSRGRGGDQPQHF. This chain uses TRBV13 with TRBJ1-5; the D gene is possibly TRBD1 (6 bases). The V end lost 5 bases, the J end lost 5 bases, and 16 bases lay between the germline ends. Germline V lookup: CDR1 PRHDT, CDR2 FYEKMQ (reference sequence). The CDR3 extends over 15 amino acids. The full variable domain, its missing parts supplied by reference TRBV13 and TRBJ1-5, is AAGVIQSPRHLIKEKRETATLKCYPIPRHDTVYWYQQGPGQDPQFLISFYEKMQSDKGSIPDRFSAQQFSDYHSELNMSSLELGDSALYFCASSRGRGGDQPQHFGDGTRLSIL.

This chain connects TRBV28 to TRBJ1-3, with 7 bases matching TRBD1. CDR3 size: 15 residues. Trimming removed 9 bases from V and 0 bases from J; junction bases left unmatched: 8. The germline V gene encodes CDR1 MDHEN and CDR2 SYDVKM. Written as DNA, the CDR3 is TGTGCCAGTAACCCGGGACAGATCTCTGGAAACACCATATATTTT. Its protein is CASNPGQISGNTIYF.

V usage is TRBV7-8 and J usage is TRBJ2-4; perhaps TRBD1 as D (5 bases). The CDR3 has 15 amino acids. In germline, CDR1 is SGHVS, CDR2 FQNEAQ. Trimming took 1 base from V and 6 from J, leaving 13 bases between them. CDR3 sequence reads: CASSLDQGAGNIQYF. As DNA, the CDR3 is TGTGCCAGCAGCTTAGATCAGGGCGCCGGAAACATTCAGTACTTC.

CDR3 region: CATHGRDRVLSEAFF. The CDR3 DNA reads as TGTGCCACCCACGGCCGGGACAGGGTTTTGTCTGAAGCTTTCTTT. The J gene is TRBJ1-1, the V gene TRBV11-1, with 9 bases aligning to TRBD1. After removal of 10 bases from V and 6 bases from J, the junction contained 15 bases not matched to a gene. This CDR3 region has 15 residues. The germline CDR1 and CDR2 sequences are SGHAT and FQDESV (reference sequence).

This chain uses TRBV6-1 with TRBJ1-2; D is uncertain. The CDR3 contains 13 residues. The V and J ends lost 3 bases and 6 bases respectively, with 11 bases between them. CDR1 and CDR2 from the germline V gene are MNHNS and SASEGT. CDR3 in amino acids: CASSDRSVNGYTF. The CDR3 coding sequence is TGTGCCAGCAGTGATCGAAGTGTGAATGGCTACACCTTC.

This chain connects TRBV28 to TRBJ2-1; 7 nucleotides match TRBD1. The CDR3 consists of 15 residues. Germline CDR1 reads MDHEN; CDR2 reads SYDVKM. Unmatched junction bases numbered 4, after V lost 1 base and J lost 4 bases. CDR3 nucleotides: TGTGCCAGCAGTTTATCCGGGACAGAATACAATGAGCAGTTCTTC. Amino acid sequence: CASSLSGTEYNEQFF.

The DNA of the CDR3 is TGTGCCAGAAGCTTAGCGTCCAGAAAGGGGAACGAGCAGTACTTC. Encoded protein: CARSLASRKGNEQYF. The J gene is TRBJ2-7, the V gene TRBV7-5; the table calls TRBD1, which could not be checked here. TRBV7-5 is tagged as a pseudogene. The CDR3 totals 15 residues.

This sequence joins TRBV28 and TRBJ2-5; 13 bases are shared with TRBD2. In germline, CDR1 is MDHEN, CDR2 SYDVKM. CDR3 length: 18 residues. The V segment lost 3 bases and the J segment 6 bases; nucleotides outside the gene matches: 13. The CDR3 DNA is TGTGCCAGCAGTTTGGCCGGGACTAGCGGGACGGTAGGAAAGACCCAGTACTTC. This gives the protein CASSLAGTSGTVGKTQYF.

The gene calls are TRBV12-3 or TRBV12-4 and TRBJ1-4; possibly TRBD1 for D (5 bases). CDR3 length: 13 residues. V gave up 4 bases and J gave up 8 bases, with 11 bases separating them. The CDR3 region is CASSWGLNEKLFF. In DNA, the CDR3 is TGTGCCAGCAGTTGGGGCTTAAACGAAAAACTGTTTTTT.

The V call is TRBV3-1 (or the pseudogene TRBV3-2), the J call TRBJ2-3; unclear D gene. The germline V gene encodes CDR1 LGHDT and CDR2 YNNKEL (reference sequence). The CDR3 has 12 amino acids. V lost 2 bases and J 5 bases, leaving 5 bases between the germline ends. As DNA, the CDR3 is TGTGCCAGCAGCCAACTAGAAGATACGCAGTATTTT. It encodes CASSQLEDTQYF.

The chain couples TRBV3-1 (or the pseudogene TRBV3-2) to TRBJ2-3; 14 bases are shared with TRBD2. The ends lost 0 bases at V and 4 bases at J; junction bases unmatched: 6. Germline CDR1 reads LGHDT; CDR2 reads YNNKEL (reference sequence). This CDR3 has 18 amino acids. The CDR3 DNA sequence: TGTGCCAGCAGCCAAGACAGGGGACTAGCGGGAGAAGCAGATACGCAGTATTTT. It yields the protein CASSQDRGLAGEADTQYF.

The chain couples TRBV6-5 to TRBJ2-7; no definite D call. Germline V gene data show CDR1 as MNHEY and CDR2 as SVGAGI. The CDR3 consists of 14 residues. Trimming took off 6 bases at V and 2 bases at J, with 14 bases between the two ends. The CDR3 is CASSPTPKAYEQYF. The CDR3 coding sequence is TGTGCCAGCAGCCCAACCCCGAAGGCCTACGAGCAGTACTTC.

This clone was counted a few times. The V call is TRBV5-4, the J call TRBJ2-2; D perhaps matches TRBD1 (6 bases). The germline CDR1 and CDR2 sequences are SGHNT and YYREEE (reference sequence). V lost 0 bases, J lost 5 bases, and 14 bases lay in between. The CDR3 has 16 residues. The CDR3 sequence is CASSLEAGAETGELFF. The CDR3 region has the DNA TGTGCCAGCAGCTTGGAGGCAGGGGCTGAGACCGGGGAGCTGTTTTTT.

The rearrangement links TRBV10-3 to TRBJ1-1; D not resolved. The CDR3 consists of 15 residues. Per the germline V gene, CDR1 is ENHRY and CDR2 is SYGVKD. The ends were cut back, 0 bases at V and 4 bases at J, with 12 bases in the middle. CDR3 DNA sequence: TGTGCCATCAGTGAGTCGGCGGGCGGGGTCACTGAAGCTTTCTTT. Encoded protein: CAISESAGGVTEAFF.

The chain is built from TRBV3-1 (or the pseudogene TRBV3-2) and TRBJ2-7; D unresolved. The germline V gene has CDR1 LGHDT and CDR2 YNNKEL (reference sequence). The CDR3 has 14 amino acids. The germline V and J ends were trimmed by 5 bases and 4 bases, with 15 bases remaining between them. This chain's CDR3 is CASSSYADGYEQYF. DNA of the CDR3: TGTGCCAGCAGCAGCTACGCAGACGGATACGAGCAGTACTTC.

The chain couples TRBV7-9 to TRBJ1-6; D is unclear. The length of the CDR3 is 13 residues. Trimming pared 5 bases from V and 5 bases from J, leaving 7 bases between. CDR1 is SEHNR and CDR2 is FQNEAQ in the germline V gene (reference sequence). For the CDR3, the DNA is TGTGCCAGCAGCCCAACGAATAATTCACCCCTCCACTTT. Translated, it gives CASSPTNNSPLHF.

The chain joins TRBV7-9 to TRBJ2-7, with D possibly TRBD2 on 7 matching bases. The V gene lost 6 bases and the J gene lost 5 bases, with 17 bases spanning the gap. Germline CDR1 is SEHNR and CDR2 is FQNEAQ (reference sequence). CDR3 length equals 14 residues. CDR3 sequence: CASSVRDTSDEQYF. CDR3 DNA sequence: TGTGCCAGCAGTGTACGGGACACTAGCGACGAGCAGTACTTC.

Only a few counts were recorded for this clone. V and J are TRBV18 and TRBJ2-5; TRBD1 aligns across 8 bases. Germline V CDR1 and CDR2: KGHSH, LQKENI. V shed 6 bases, J shed 7 bases, and the junction held 7 bases outside the gene matches. The CDR3 consists of 13 residues. The CDR3 nucleotides are TGTGCCAGCTCCGACACAGGGGGAAGGACCCAGTACTTC. Translating it yields CASSDTGGRTQYF.

This chain links TRBV29-1 with TRBJ2-1; D possibly corresponds to TRBD2 (5 bases). Germline V gene lookup returns CDR1 SQVTM and CDR2 ANQGSEA. The CDR3 is made up of 16 amino acids. V dropped 2 bases and J dropped 3 bases, with 17 bases sitting between them. The CDR3 region has the DNA TGCAGCGTTGAAACACGGACTGATAGGCGCTACAATGAGCAGTTCTTC. Translated, it gives CSVETRTDRRYNEQFF.

The rearrangement joins TRBV25-1 to TRBJ2-7, with 9 bases matching TRBD2. Germline V lookup: CDR1 MGHDK, CDR2 SYGVNS. This CDR3 spans 16 amino acids. With V trimmed by 3 bases and J by 4 bases, 10 bases remained unmatched. CDR3 protein: CASSDMLAGRQYEQYF. CDR3 DNA sequence: TGTGCCAGCAGTGATATGCTAGCGGGGCGCCAGTACGAGCAGTACTTC.

The chain carries TRBV9 and TRBJ2-1, with TRBD2 matching over 15 bases. Germline lookup yields CDR1 SGDLS and CDR2 YYNGEE. After removal of 0 bases from V and 12 bases from J, the junction contained 7 bases not matched to a gene. The CDR3 has 16 residues. DNA for the CDR3: TGTGCCAGCAGCGTAGGGGGACTAGCGGGAGGTAGGAGGCAGTTCTTC. This translates into CASSVGGLAGGRRQFF. Filled out from reference TRBV9 and TRBJ2-1, the complete variable domain reads DSGVTQTPKHLITATGQRVTLRCSPRSGDLSVYWYQQSLDQGLQFLIQYYNGEERAKGNILERFSAQQFPDLHSELNLSSLELGDSALYFCASSVGGLAGGRRQFFGPGTRLTVL.

The chain employs TRBV9 and TRBJ2-3, with 8 bases identical to TRBD2. V was pared by 4 bases and J by 0 bases, with 7 bases of the junction left unmatched. Germline V lookup: CDR1 SGDLS, CDR2 YYNGEE. This CDR3 contains 16 residues. The DNA for the CDR3 is TGTGCCAGCAGCTCCCGACTAGCGACAAGCACAGATACGCAGTATTTT. This codes for CASSSRLATSTDTQYF.